Detailed here is one TCR beta chain. These data originate in a study of CD8 T cells in Susac syndrome. The RNA input was roughly 0.45 to 1 ug, and it was reverse transcribed with random hexamers. Amplification of TCR beta CDR3 spanned 54 Vbeta and 13 Jbeta via immunoSEQ multiplex PCR. TCRdb redid the calling of the immunoSEQ multiplex PCR reads with MiXCR, one entry per CDR3 protein. The repertoire holds about 130,000 distinct CDR3 sequences, with around 94% as singletons. This CDR3 region has 16 residues. Per germline, CDR1 SGHRS and CDR2 YFSETQ. Trimming removed 4 bases from V and 9 bases from J; junction bases left unmatched: 12.

This clonotype originated in a human donor in good health. The sequencing input was CD4+ T cells from PBMCs. This chain connects TRBV5-1 to TRBJ2-1; 11 bases are shared with TRBD2. The CDR3 coding sequence is TGCGCCAGCAGCACCCTCGGGACTAGCGGATTCAGTGAGCAGTTCTTC. This codes for CASSTLGTSGFSEQFF.